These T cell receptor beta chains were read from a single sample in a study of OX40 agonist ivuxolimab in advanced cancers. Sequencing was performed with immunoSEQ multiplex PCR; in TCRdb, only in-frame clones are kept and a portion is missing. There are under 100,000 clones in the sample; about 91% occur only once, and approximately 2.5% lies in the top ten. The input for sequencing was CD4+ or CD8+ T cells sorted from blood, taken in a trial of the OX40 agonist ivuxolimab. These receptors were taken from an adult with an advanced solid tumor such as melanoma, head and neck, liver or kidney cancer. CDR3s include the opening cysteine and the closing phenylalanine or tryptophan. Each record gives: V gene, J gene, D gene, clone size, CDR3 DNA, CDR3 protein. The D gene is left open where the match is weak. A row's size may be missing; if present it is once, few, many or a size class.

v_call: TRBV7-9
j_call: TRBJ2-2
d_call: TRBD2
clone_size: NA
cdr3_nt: TGTGCCAGCAGGCTAGCGGGAGCCTCCCGGGGCGGGGAGCTGTTTTTT
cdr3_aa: CASRLAGASRGGELFF

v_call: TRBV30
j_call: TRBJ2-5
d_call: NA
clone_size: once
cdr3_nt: TGTGCCTGGAGTGTATTGGAGACCCAGTACTTC
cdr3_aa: CAWSVLETQYF

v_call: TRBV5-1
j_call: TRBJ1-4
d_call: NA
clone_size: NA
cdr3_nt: TGCGCCAGCAGCTTGGAGGCCCCCGATGAAAAACTGTTTTTT
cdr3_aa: CASSLEAPDEKLFF

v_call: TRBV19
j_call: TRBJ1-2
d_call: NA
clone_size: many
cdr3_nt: TGTGCCAGTAGAATAACGGGGGAGAATGGCTACACCTTC
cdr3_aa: CASRITGENGYTF

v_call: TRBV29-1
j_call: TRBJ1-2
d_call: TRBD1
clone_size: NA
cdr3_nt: TGCAGCGTTCAGGGGGCGTCCAACTATGGCTACACCTTC
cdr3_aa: CSVQGASNYGYTF

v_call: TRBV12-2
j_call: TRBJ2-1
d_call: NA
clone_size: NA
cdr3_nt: TGTGCAAGTCGCTTAGCTTCCCGCCTAGCGGGAGCCCCGGCCGCCACCTACAATGAGCAGTTCTTC
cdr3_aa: CASRLASRLAGAPAATYNEQFF

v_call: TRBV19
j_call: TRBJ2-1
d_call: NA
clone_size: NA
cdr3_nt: TGTGCCAGTAGTATAGCGGGAGAGGTCTACAATGAGCAGTTCTTC
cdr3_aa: CASSIAGEVYNEQFF

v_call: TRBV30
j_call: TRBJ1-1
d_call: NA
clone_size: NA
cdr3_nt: TGTGCCTGGACCCGCGAAAGGACCCGGGGCACTGAAGCTTTCTTT
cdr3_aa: CAWTRERTRGTEAFF

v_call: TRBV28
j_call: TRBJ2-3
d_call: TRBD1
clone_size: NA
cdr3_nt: TGTGCCAGCAGGAGGACAGGACCAGATACGCAGTATTTT
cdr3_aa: CASRRTGPDTQYF

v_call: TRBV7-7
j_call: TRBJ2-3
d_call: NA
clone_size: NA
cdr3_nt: TGTGCTAGCAGCTTTACGCTCTCGGATACGCAGTATTTT
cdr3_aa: CASSFTLSDTQYF

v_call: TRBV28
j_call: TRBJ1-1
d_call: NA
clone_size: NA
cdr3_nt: TGTGCCAGCAGTTCTATTGGTCGGGTAAACACTGAAGCTTTCTTT
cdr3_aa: CASSSIGRVNTEAFF

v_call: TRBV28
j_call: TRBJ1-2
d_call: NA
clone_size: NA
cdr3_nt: TGTGCCAGCAGCATCCACGGGTCTGGCTACACCTTC
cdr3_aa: CASSIHGSGYTF

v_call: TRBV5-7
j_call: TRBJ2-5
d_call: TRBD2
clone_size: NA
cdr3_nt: TGTGCCAGCAGGATACCAAACAGAGCGGGAGGGGAACAAGAGACCCAGTACTTC
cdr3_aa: CASRIPNRAGGEQETQYF

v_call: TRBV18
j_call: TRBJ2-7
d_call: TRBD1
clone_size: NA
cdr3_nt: TGTGCCAGCTCACCCCCCGGGACAGGGGGCTACGAGCAGTACTTC
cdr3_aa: CASSPPGTGGYEQYF

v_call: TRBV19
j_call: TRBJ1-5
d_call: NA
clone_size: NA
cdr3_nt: TGTGCCAGTAGTCCGAGGGGGAGGGGGTCTTCTCAGCCCCAGCATTTT
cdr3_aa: CASSPRGRGSSQPQHF

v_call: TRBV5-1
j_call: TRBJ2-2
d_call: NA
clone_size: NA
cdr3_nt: TGCGCCAGCAGCTTGGGAGATGCGAACACCGGGGAGCTGTTTTTT
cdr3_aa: CASSLGDANTGELFF

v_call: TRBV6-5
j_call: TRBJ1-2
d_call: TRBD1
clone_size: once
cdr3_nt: TGTGCCAGCAGCCAGGGGGATGGCTACACCTTC
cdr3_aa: CASSQGDGYTF

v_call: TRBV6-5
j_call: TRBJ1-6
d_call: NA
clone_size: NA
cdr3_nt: TGTGCCAGCAGTTACTGGACTGACGATAATTCACCCCTCCACTTT
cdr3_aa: CASSYWTDDNSPLHF

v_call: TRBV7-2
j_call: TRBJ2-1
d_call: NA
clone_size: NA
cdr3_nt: TGTGCCAGCAGCAACAGTTTCTACAATGAGCAGTTCTTC
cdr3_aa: CASSNSFYNEQFF

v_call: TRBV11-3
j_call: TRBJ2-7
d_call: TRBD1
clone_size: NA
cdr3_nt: TGTGCCAGCAGCGCGGGACAGGGGAGCTACGAGCAGTACTTC
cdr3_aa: CASSAGQGSYEQYF

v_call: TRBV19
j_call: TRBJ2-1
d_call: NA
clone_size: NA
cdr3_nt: TGTGCCACCACCGGACTTTCCTCCTACAATGAGCAGTTCTTC
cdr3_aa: CATTGLSSYNEQFF

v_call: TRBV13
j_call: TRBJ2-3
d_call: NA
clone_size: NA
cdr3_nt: TGTGCCAGCAGCTCCGCGGTCGTACTCACAGATACGCAGTATTTT
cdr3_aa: CASSSAVVLTDTQYF

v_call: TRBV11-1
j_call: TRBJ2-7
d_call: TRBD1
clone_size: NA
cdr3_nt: TGTGCCAGCAGCTTTACCGACAGGGGCCTCTACGAGCAGTACTTC
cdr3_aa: CASSFTDRGLYEQYF

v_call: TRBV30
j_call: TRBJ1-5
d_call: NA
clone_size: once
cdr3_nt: TGTGCCTGGAGTCCGGGGGGAAATCAGCCCCAGCATTTT
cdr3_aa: CAWSPGGNQPQHF

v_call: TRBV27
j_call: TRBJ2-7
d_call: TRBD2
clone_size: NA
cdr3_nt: TGTGCCAGCAGTTTATTTTTCGGGAGGGGAATTGACGAGCAGTACTTC
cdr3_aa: CASSLFFGRGIDEQYF

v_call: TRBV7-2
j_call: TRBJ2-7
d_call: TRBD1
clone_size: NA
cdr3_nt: TGTGCCAGCAGCTTAGTATCCGGGACAGGGGGCGGGGAGCAGTACTTC
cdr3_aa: CASSLVSGTGGGEQYF

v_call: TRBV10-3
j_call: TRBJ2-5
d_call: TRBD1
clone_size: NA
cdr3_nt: TGTGCCACCCAAAGACAGGGGGATGGGACCCAGTACTTC
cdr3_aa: CATQRQGDGTQYF

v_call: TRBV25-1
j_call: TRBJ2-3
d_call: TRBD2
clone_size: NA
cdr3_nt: TGTGCCAGCAGAGCTAGCGGGCCCTACGTAGATACGCAGTATTTT
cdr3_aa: CASRASGPYVDTQYF

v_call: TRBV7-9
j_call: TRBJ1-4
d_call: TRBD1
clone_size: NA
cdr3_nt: TGTGCCAGCGGAAGGAACACAGGGGTTAATGAAAAACTGTTTTTT
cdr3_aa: CASGRNTGVNEKLFF

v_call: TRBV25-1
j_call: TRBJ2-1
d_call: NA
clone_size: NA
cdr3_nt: TGTGCCAGCAGTGAAACAGGGAGAAATGAGCAGTTCTTC
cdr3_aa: CASSETGRNEQFF

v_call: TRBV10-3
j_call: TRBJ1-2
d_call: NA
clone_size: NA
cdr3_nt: TGTGCCATCTTCGGGCAGGAAGCGGGACACTATGGCTACACCTTC
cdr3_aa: CAIFGQEAGHYGYTF